A selection of T cell receptor beta chains follows, all from one sample in a study of tumor T cells in aggressive B-cell lymphoma. Some clones are missing from TCRdb's copy, which holds only in-frame ones; the method was immunoSEQ multiplex PCR. The table includes more than 900 clones, 95% to 98% detected once. The material sequenced was tumor tissue. These receptors were obtained from an adult with diffuse large B cell lymphoma. Both conserved end residues are part of each CDR3. The D gene is left open where the match is weak. Only part of the rows carry a size: once, few, many, or a class if the clone is expanded.

size	V	D	J	CDR3	DNA
once	TRBV4-2	NA	TRBJ2-7	CASSQTTGIYEQYF	TGTGCCAGCAGCCAAACGACAGGAATCTACGAGCAGTACTTC
NA	TRBV30	TRBD1	TRBJ1-1	CAWSLGQGAPGAFF	TGTGCCTGGAGCCTGGGACAGGGGGCGCCTGGGGCTTTCTTT
NA	TRBV19	TRBD2	TRBJ2-1	CASSIGDSSGEQFF	TGTGCCAGTAGTATAGGTGATAGTAGCGGGGAGCAGTTCTTC
NA	TRBV10-3	NA	TRBJ2-1	CAISELGYNEQFF	TGTGCCATCAGTGAGCTCGGGTACAATGAGCAGTTCTTC
NA	TRBV9	NA	TRBJ1-4	CASSAIGSEKLFF	TGTGCCAGCAGCGCGATCGGTAGCGAAAAACTGTTTTTT
NA	TRBV5-1	NA	TRBJ1-4	CASSARPGIYEKLFF	TGCGCCAGCAGCGCCCGACCGGGGATATACGAAAAACTGTTTTTT
NA	TRBV2	NA	TRBJ2-2	CASNPGLTAPGELFF	TGTGCCAGCAACCCAGGGCTGACGGCTCCAGGGGAGCTGTTTTTT
NA	TRBV7-2	NA	TRBJ2-2	CASSLRRTGELFF	TGTGCCAGCAGCTTGCGCCGAACCGGGGAGCTGTTTTTT
NA	TRBV19	NA	TRBJ1-2	CATSGGAASTMRYTF	TGTGCCACCTCGGGAGGGGCCGCTTCCACTATGCGGTACACCTTC
NA	TRBV9	TRBD2	TRBJ2-5	CASSGLGLAETQYF	TGTGCCAGCAGCGGACTAGGACTAGCGGAGACCCAGTACTTC
NA	TRBV6-6	TRBD1	TRBJ1-5	CASSLQGADQPQHF	TGTGCCAGCAGCCTACAGGGGGCTGATCAGCCCCAGCATTTT
NA	TRBV19	NA	TRBJ1-6	CASSIVTGLGNSPLHF	TGTGCCAGTAGTATAGTCACAGGCTTAGGGAATTCACCCCTCCACTTT
few	TRBV5-1	NA	TRBJ1-3	CASSLGSTDSGNTIYF	TGCGCCAGCAGCTTGGGGTCGACAGACTCTGGAAACACCATATATTTT
NA	TRBV5-1	NA	TRBJ2-7	CASSLDLGGYEQYF	TGCGCCAGCAGCTTGGATCTCGGGGGCTACGAGCAGTACTTC
NA	TRBV4-1	TRBD2	TRBJ2-2	CASSQPSGGAFGELFF	TGCGCCAGCAGCCAACCGAGCGGGGGGGCCTTCGGGGAGCTGTTTTTT
NA	TRBV5-1	NA	TRBJ2-5	CASGRGNDQETQYF	TGCGCCAGCGGCAGGGGCAACGACCAAGAGACCCAGTACTTC
NA	TRBV11-1	NA	TRBJ2-1	CASSLYQGIYNEQFF	TGTGCCAGCAGCTTATACCAGGGAATCTACAATGAGCAGTTCTTC
NA	TRBV9	NA	TRBJ2-2	CASRRDSSNTGELFF	TGTGCCAGCAGGCGGGACAGCTCGAACACCGGGGAGCTGTTTTTT
NA	TRBV7-2	NA	TRBJ2-7	CASSLGQNYEQYF	TGTGCCAGCAGCTTAGGGCAGAACTACGAGCAGTACTTC
once	TRBV6-6	NA	TRBJ1-2	CASSYGVGGQSGYTF	TGTGCCAGCAGTTACGGGGTGGGGGGGCAAAGTGGCTACACCTTC
NA	TRBV19	NA	TRBJ1-2	CASSITGLNYGYTF	TGTGCCAGTAGTATAACAGGGCTTAACTATGGCTACACCTTC
NA	TRBV9	NA	TRBJ2-1	CASSVGRGNEQFF	TGTGCCAGCAGCGTAGGACGAGGCAATGAGCAGTTCTTC
NA	TRBV4-1	NA	TRBJ2-3	CASSQGGGLDTQYF	TGCGCCAGCAGCCAAGGTGGAGGGTTGGATACGCAGTATTTT
NA	TRBV7-6	NA	TRBJ1-5	CASSSQVDQPQHF	TGTGCCAGCAGCTCACAGGTAGATCAGCCCCAGCATTTT
NA	TRBV28	NA	TRBJ1-3	CASIRGSGNTIYF	TGTGCCAGCATTAGGGGCTCTGGAAACACCATATATTTT
NA	TRBV6-6	TRBD1	TRBJ2-5	CASSTGTGRETQYF	TGTGCCAGCAGTACGGGGACAGGTCGGGAGACCCAGTACTTC
NA	TRBV6-1	NA	TRBJ2-7	CASMSWGRQDDEQYF	TGTGCCAGCATGAGCTGGGGGCGACAGGATGACGAGCAGTACTTC
once	TRBV19	TRBD1	TRBJ2-7	CASRDSQTYEQYF	TGTGCCAGCAGGGACAGCCAAACCTACGAGCAGTACTTC
NA	TRBV12-5	TRBD2	TRBJ2-5	CASAASGGQETQYF	TGTGCTAGTGCGGCTAGCGGGGGTCAAGAGACCCAGTACTTC
NA	TRBV11-3	NA	TRBJ2-2	CASSTTGSTGELFF	TGTGCCAGCAGCACGACTGGGTCCACCGGGGAGCTGTTTTTT
NA	TRBV7-3	TRBD2	TRBJ2-3	CASSPRLAGGLSTDTQYF	TGTGCCAGCAGCCCAAGGCTAGCGGGGGGGCTTAGCACAGATACGCAGTATTTT
NA	TRBV30	TRBD2	TRBJ2-3	CAWMGLAGDRSTDTQYF	TGTGCCTGGATGGGACTAGCGGGGGATCGGAGCACAGATACGCAGTATTTT
NA	TRBV5-1	TRBD2	TRBJ2-5	CASSSQRGGQETQYF	TGCGCCAGCAGCTCCCAGCGGGGGGGCCAAGAGACCCAGTACTTC
once	TRBV6-5	TRBD1	TRBJ2-7	CASSTPTGSYEQYF	TGTGCCAGCAGTACGCCGACAGGGTCGTACGAGCAGTACTTC
NA	TRBV5-1	TRBD1	TRBJ1-4	CASSLTGTGDEKLFF	TGCGCCAGCAGCTTGACCGGGACAGGGGACGAAAAACTGTTTTTT
NA	TRBV5-4	NA	TRBJ2-2	CASSLQGSSSGELFF	TGTGCCAGCAGCTTGCAGGGGTCCTCCTCCGGGGAGCTGTTTTTT
NA	TRBV5-1	NA	TRBJ2-1	CASSPTVYNEQFF	TGCGCCAGCAGCCCGACAGTATACAATGAGCAGTTCTTC